These 25 T cell receptor beta chains came from one sample sequenced in a study of cytomegalovirus exposure and HLA in healthy donors. PCR primers comprised 60 Vbeta and 13 Jbeta primers. This table comes from immunoSEQ multiplex PCR, and its TCRdb copy is limited to in-frame clones, with some not included. The sample lists some 240,000 clones; about 72% were seen once. Sequenced material: PBMCs. Receptors originate from a male donor in good health and CMV-seronegative.

This clone showed up just once. The J gene is TRBJ2-7, the V gene TRBV14; 9 bases fit TRBD2. The CDR3 consists of 17 residues. The ends lost 4 bases at V and 0 bases at J; junction bases unmatched: 10. Germline V CDR1 and CDR2: SGHDN, FVKESK. The CDR3 protein is CASSRASGKGSSYEQYF. The CDR3 region has the DNA TGTGCCAGCAGCCGAGCTAGCGGGAAGGGGAGCTCCTACGAGCAGTACTTC. The whole variable domain, filled in from reference TRBV14 and TRBJ2-7, reads EAGVTQFPSHSVIEKGQTVTLRCDPISGHDNLYWYRRVMGKEIKFLLHFVKESKQDESGMPNNRFLAERTGGTYSTLKVQPAELEDSGVYFCASSRASGKGSSYEQYFGPGTRLTVT.

The chain combines TRBV29-1 with TRBJ2-5, with 8 bases that match TRBD2. Germline V gives CDR1 SQVTM, CDR2 ANQGSEA. This CDR3 spans 11 amino acids. The CDR3 sequence is CIRGGSETQYF. DNA for the CDR3: TGCATCCGGGGGGGATCAGAGACCCAGTACTTC.

The chain is built from TRBV4-2 and TRBJ2-7; maybe TRBD2 (6 bases). CDR3 size: 16 residues. V was trimmed by 4 bases and J by 2 bases, leaving 18 bases between them. CDR1 is LGHNA and CDR2 is YNFKEQ in the germline V gene. CDR3 DNA: TGTGCCAGCAGCCCCCCCACGACGACGGGGGCCTACGAGCAGTACTTC. Translating it yields CASSPPTTTGAYEQYF.

The table lists this clone with a few counts. V gene TRBV18 combines with J gene TRBJ1-5; 7 positions agree with TRBD1. Looked up from germline, CDR1 is KGHSH and CDR2 is LQKENI. Trimming cost V 9 bases and J 7 bases; bases outside gene matches: 12. There are 14 residues in the CDR3. CDR3 in DNA: TGTGCCAGTTCGGCGGAGGGGGCCAGGCAGCCCCAGCATTTT. Amino acid sequence: CASSAEGARQPQHF.

The chain employs TRBV9 and TRBJ2-1, with D perhaps TRBD2 (6 bases). The CDR3 is 16 amino acids. The germline V gene encodes CDR1 SGDLS and CDR2 YYNGEE. Trimming took 0 bases from V and 4 from J, leaving 14 bases between them. The CDR3 reads CASSVAGTGGYNEQFF. In DNA form, the CDR3 reads TGTGCCAGCAGCGTAGCCGGGACTGGAGGGTACAATGAGCAGTTCTTC.

This clone appeared a few times. The genes are TRBV4-1 and TRBJ2-7, with a possible D match to TRBD1 (5 bases). This CDR3 comprises 15 residues. The V end lost 0 bases, the J end lost 0 bases, and 9 bases lay between the germline ends. From germline, CDR1 is MGHRA and CDR2 YSYEKL. The DNA for the CDR3 is TGCGCCAGCAGCCAAGAAGGGGTCGGCTCCTACGAGCAGTACTTC. Translating gives CASSQEGVGSYEQYF.

This chain links TRBV6-5 with TRBJ1-2; 7 nucleotides align to TRBD1. The CDR3 sequence is 13 residues long. Unmatched junction bases numbered 3, after V lost 2 bases and J lost 6 bases. The germline gives CDR1 MNHEY, CDR2 SVGAGI. Written as DNA, the CDR3 is TGTGCCAGCAGTTACGACAGGGTGGATGGCTACACCTTC. Its translation is CASSYDRVDGYTF.

The rearrangement joins TRBV10-3 to TRBJ1-2, with TRBD1 matching 7 bases. The germline CDR1 and CDR2 sequences are ENHRY and SYGVKD. V lost 10 bases and J lost 4; bases outside the gene matches: 12. This CDR3 contains 14 residues. The DNA of the CDR3 is TGTGCCACCAACCGGGACAGTCCCATCTATGGCTACACCTTC. This encodes CATNRDSPIYGYTF.

In nucleotides, the CDR3 is TGTGCCAGCAGCTTAGAGACAGGGAGAAACTATGGCTACACCTTC. This codes for CASSLETGRNYGYTF. The chain carries TRBV7-2 and TRBJ1-2; 7 positions agree with TRBD1. V trimming: 1 base; J trimming: 2 bases; junction bases outside the gene matches: 4. Per the germline V gene, CDR1 is SGHTA and CDR2 is FQGNSA. CDR3 size: 15 residues.

This clone was observed a handful of times. This rearrangement joins TRBV5-8 to TRBJ1-3, with D tentatively TRBD1 (6 bases). The V and J ends lost 4 bases and 2 bases respectively, with 10 bases between them. The CDR3 covers 14 residues. CDR1 is SGHTS and CDR2 is YDEGEE in the germline V gene. The CDR3 coding sequence is TGTGCCAGCAGCCCGGGACAACCTGGAAACACCATATATTTT. Translated: CASSPGQPGNTIYF.

Of note for this clone: The same CDR3 is also encoded by other DNA sequences in this sample. This chain links TRBV18 with TRBJ2-7; 9 positions agree with TRBD1. This CDR3 has 14 residues. Trimming cost V 3 bases and J 2 bases; bases outside gene matches: 2. The germline V gene has CDR1 KGHSH and CDR2 LQKENI. The CDR3 is CASSPGTGPYEQYF. The CDR3 DNA follows: TGTGCCAGCTCACCGGGGACAGGGCCCTACGAGCAGTACTTC.

The gene calls are TRBV9 and TRBJ2-2; 7 nucleotides agree with TRBD2. Germline V gives CDR1 SGDLS, CDR2 YYNGEE. V lost 4 bases and J lost 5; bases outside the gene matches: 11. The CDR3 is 16 residues long. In DNA, the CDR3 is TGTGCCAGCAGCCCTACTTTTGCGGGAGAAACCGGGGAGCTGTTTTTT. It translates to CASSPTFAGETGELFF.

The CDR3 nucleotides read TGCGCCAGCAGCCCACAGGGTATAGAGACCCAGTACTTC. Protein product: CASSPQGIETQYF. The V call is TRBV4-1, the J call TRBJ2-5, with D possibly matching TRBD1 (6 bases). Germline assignment: CDR1 MGHRA and CDR2 YSYEKL. The CDR3 sequence is 13 residues long. The V gene lost 4 bases and the J gene lost 4 bases, with 10 bases spanning the gap.

The chain couples TRBV6-1 to TRBJ2-7; the match to TRBD2 covers 13 bases. The CDR3 contains 15 residues. Per the germline V gene, CDR1 is MNHNS and CDR2 is SASEGT. V was pared by 7 bases and J by 2 bases, with 5 bases of the junction left unmatched. In DNA form, the CDR3 reads TGTGCCAGCACCGGGACTAGCGGGGCAACCTACGAGCAGTACTTC. It yields the protein CASTGTSGATYEQYF.

J is TRBJ2-1 and V is TRBV6-6; D call uncertain. CDR3 length: 15 residues. With 0 bases removed from V and 4 bases from J, the gap between germline ends came to 10 bases. CDR1 and CDR2 from the germline V gene are MNHNY and SVGAGI (reference sequence). CDR3 in amino acids: CASSYSLGLYNEQFF. CDR3 bases: TGTGCCAGCAGTTACTCCCTAGGTTTGTACAATGAGCAGTTCTTC.

The chain combines TRBV6-5 with TRBJ2-7; TRBD2 aligns across 9 bases. Per germline, CDR1 MNHEY and CDR2 SVGAGI. There are 15 residues in the CDR3. V shed 2 bases, J shed 2 bases, and the junction held 4 bases outside the gene matches. In nucleotides, the CDR3 is TGTGCCAGCAGTTACGGGTCTAGCGGGGCCTACGAGCAGTACTTC. Its translation: CASSYGSSGAYEQYF.

V gene TRBV21-1 combines with J gene TRBJ2-7; the D segment call TRBD1 is taken from the table without a DNA check. TRBV21-1 is listed as a pseudogene. The length of the CDR3 is 15 residues. The DNA for the CDR3 is TGTGCCAGCAGCAAACAAGGAAAAGGGGCCTACGAGCAGTACTTC. Translated, it gives CASSKQGKGAYEQYF.

The chain combines TRBV14 with TRBJ2-5; 11 nucleotides agree with TRBD2. The closer fit of TRBJ2-7 to the DNA end suggests the J call may be wrong. CDR1 is SGHDN and CDR2 is FVKESK in the germline V gene. The CDR3 extends over 18 amino acids. The CDR3 loop reads CASSQGTQLAGVSYEQYF. The CDR3 DNA reads TGTGCCAGCAGCCAAGGAACCCAACTAGCGGGGGTATCCTACGAGCAGTACTTC.

The V gene is TRBV5-8, the J gene TRBJ2-1; TRBD2 agrees at 8 bases. This CDR3 is built from 15 residues. Germline V lookup: CDR1 SGHTS, CDR2 YDEGEE. V lost 0 bases to trimming and J lost 6 bases; unmatched junction nucleotides: 5. The CDR3 DNA reads TGTGCCAGCAGCTTGGGGGGGCTAGCGGGCAATGAGCAGTTCTTC. This translates into CASSLGGLAGNEQFF.

This chain uses TRBV28 with TRBJ2-7; D is undetermined. The V end was cut by 6 bases, the J end by 5 bases, with 14 bases between. The CDR3 contains 13 residues. CDR1 is MDHEN, CDR2 SYDVKM, per germline. This CDR3 reads CASSLVSVHEQYF. In nucleotides, the CDR3 is TGTGCCAGCAGCCTAGTTTCTGTCCACGAGCAGTACTTC.

The chain carries TRBV19 and TRBJ1-6; TRBD1 matches 7 bases. Per germline, CDR1 LNHDA and CDR2 SQIVND (reference sequence). CDR3 length: 14 residues. V dropped 10 bases and J dropped 8; count of bases not matched to a gene: 11. As DNA, the CDR3 is TGTGCCAAAAGGCACAGGGGACCCTATTCACCCCTCCACTTT. This codes for CAKRHRGPYSPLHF.

This chain connects TRBV7-2 to TRBJ1-2; 7 nucleotides agree with TRBD1. The V segment lost 3 bases and the J segment 3 bases; nucleotides outside the gene matches: 10. This CDR3 comprises 16 residues. CDR1 and CDR2 from the germline V gene are SGHTA and FQGNSA. CDR3 protein: CASSLGQPRLYYGYTF. The CDR3 DNA reads as TGTGCCAGCAGCTTGGGACAGCCACGCTTATACTATGGCTACACCTTC.

This sequence joins TRBV6-6 and TRBJ2-3; D ambiguous. This CDR3 is built from 11 residues. Germline lookup yields CDR1 MNHNY and CDR2 SVGAGI (reference sequence). V was trimmed by 8 bases and J by 0 bases, leaving 3 bases between them. The CDR3 nucleotides are TGTGCCAGCCTTAGCACAGATACGCAGTATTTT. It yields the protein CASLSTDTQYF.

The CDR3 DNA follows: TGTGCCAGCAGCTTAAAGGGGGGGTTGGAGACCCAGTACTTC. Translating gives CASSLKGGLETQYF. The genes are TRBV7-8 and TRBJ2-5, with a tentative D call TRBD2 (7 bases). V lost 2 bases to trimming and J lost 5 bases, with 12 bases between them. Germline V gene data show CDR1 as SGHVS and CDR2 as FQNEAQ. This CDR3 has 14 residues.

CDR3 nucleotides: TGTGCCAGCAGCCTCCGGGGGAGGGGCAGAAATCAGCCCCAGCATTTT. It encodes CASSLRGRGRNQPQHF. The chain combines TRBV14 with TRBJ1-5, with D perhaps TRBD1 (5 bases). This CDR3 contains 16 residues. CDR1 is SGHDN, CDR2 FVKESK, per germline. Trimming shortened V by 4 bases and J by 4 bases, and 17 bases separated the two germline ends.